This T cell receptor beta chain was identified in a study of T cell responses to AZD1222 COVID-19 vaccine. Study summary: Some second doses came at about 4 weeks and others at about 12 weeks; these were pooled. Whole-study results and caveats: In the spike-specific TCR repertoire, nearly half reportedly target unmutated variant regions. Among the donors, most were white British and more were female, and clonal diversity was possibly underestimated.

This clone was detected many times. As yet, its antigen is unknown. The CDR3 spans 14 residues. CDR1 is SEHNR, CDR2 FQNEAQ, per germline (reference sequence). Trimming took off 2 bases at V and 4 bases at J, with 8 bases between the two ends. Profiled with immunoSEQ multiplex PCR; TCRdb holds only in-frame clones, not every one. The sample lists tens of thousands of clones, over 75% occurring once. The specimen was peripheral blood, collected on day 0 of AZD1222 vaccination. This TCR was recovered from an adult in good health. This chain links TRBV7-9 with TRBJ1-4; D unclear. In DNA, the CDR3 is TGTGCCAGCAGCTTATGGGGAGGTAATGAAAAACTGTTTTTT. Encoded protein: CASSLWGGNEKLFF.